A single sample gave rise to the 8 T cell receptor beta chains below, sequenced in a study of blood T cells in healthy people across ages. A second roughly 6 to 12 cycle PCR used barcoded and J-beta primers. A single record per CDR3 protein comes from TCRdb applying MiXCR to the 5' RACE reads. The table lists under 750,000 distinct CDR3 sequences, under 55% of them singletons. The sample consisted of blood. These receptors came from a man older than 75 in good health.

The chain combines TRBV7-2 with TRBJ2-1, with unresolved D. The germline gives CDR1 SGHTA, CDR2 FQGNSA. The CDR3 is 15 amino acids. The V end was cut by 0 bases, the J end by 7 bases, with 13 bases between. The CDR3 sequence: CASSLAPHSSNEQFF. Here the CDR3 DNA reads TGTGCCAGCAGCTTAGCCCCACATTCAAGTAATGAGCAGTTCTTC.

The rearrangement uses TRBV13 and TRBJ2-5; 7 bases align to TRBD2. The germline V gene has CDR1 PRHDT and CDR2 FYEKMQ (reference sequence). The V and J ends lost 5 bases and 1 base, in that order; junction bases with no gene match: 13. The CDR3 extends over 17 amino acids. CDR3 DNA sequence: TGTGCCAGCAGCCACTTCCGGGGAGCGGGAATCCAAGAGACCCAGTACTTC. Translated, it gives CASSHFRGAGIQETQYF. The full variable domain, in which reference TRBV13 and TRBJ2-5 provide the parts outside the CDR3, is AAGVIQSPRHLIKEKRETATLKCYPIPRHDTVYWYQQGPGQDPQFLISFYEKMQSDKGSIPDRFSAQQFSDYHSELNMSSLELGDSALYFCASSHFRGAGIQETQYFGPGTRLLVL.

This clonotype was picked up one time. This chain links TRBV20-1 with TRBJ2-4; tentatively, D is TRBD1 (5 bases). The CDR3 consists of 14 residues. Germline lookup yields CDR1 DFQATT and CDR2 SNEGSKA (reference sequence). Between the trimmed V and J ends, which lost 6 bases and 0 bases, there was a span of 12 bases. The CDR3 spells CSAGDDLAKNIQYF. CDR3 nucleotides: TGCAGTGCAGGGGATGACTTAGCCAAAAACATTCAGTACTTC.

This clonotype was counted a few times. This may arise from a read error, as a much more abundant clone is one base away. CDR3 coding DNA: TGTGCCAGCAGTTACCTGGGACAGGGTGCTAACAATGAGCAGTACTTC. Its protein is CASSYLGQGANNEQYF. The V call is TRBV6-6, the J call TRBJ2-7, with TRBD1 identical over 9 bases. With V trimmed by 2 bases and J by 7 bases, 12 bases remained unmatched. This CDR3 region has 16 residues. Germline V CDR1 and CDR2: MNHNY, SVGAGI (reference sequence).

This clonotype turned up a few times. This sequence joins TRBV13 and TRBJ2-3; D uncertain. The CDR3 contains 16 residues. Looked up from germline, CDR1 is PRHDT and CDR2 is FYEKMQ (reference sequence). The germline V and J ends were trimmed by 0 bases and 4 bases, with 14 bases remaining between them. The DNA for the CDR3 is TGTGCCAGCAGCTTAGGCCTCGGGCCTGCCCCAGATACGCAGTATTTT. Its translation: CASSLGLGPAPDTQYF.

CDR3: CASSYLRQGNQPQHF. The CDR3 coding sequence is TGTGCCAGCAGCTATCTGAGACAGGGGAATCAGCCCCAGCATTTT. V is TRBV7-9 and J is TRBJ1-5, with TRBD1 matching over 8 bases. This CDR3 is built from 15 residues. Trimming at V came to 4 bases and at J to 4 bases, leaving 6 bases not matched to a gene. From germline, CDR1 is SEHNR and CDR2 FQNEAQ (reference sequence).

This clonotype occurred many times. V gene TRBV6-6 combines with J gene TRBJ2-5, with TRBD1 identical over 7 bases. V was pared by 5 bases and J by 2 bases, with 8 bases of the junction left unmatched. Germline lookup yields CDR1 MNHNY and CDR2 SVGAGI (reference sequence). There are 15 residues in the CDR3. The CDR3 protein is CASSTGQQLQETQYF. CDR3 DNA: TGTGCCAGCAGTACGGGACAGCAGTTGCAAGAGACCCAGTACTTC.

The rearrangement uses TRBV6-2 or TRBV6-3 and TRBJ2-1; 8 bases line up with TRBD2. Germline V gives CDR1 MNHEY, CDR2 SVGEGT. The V gene end was trimmed by 6 bases and the J gene end by 6 bases; junction bases not matched to a gene: 7. The CDR3 spans 14 residues. DNA of the CDR3: TGTGCCAGCAGAACCGGGACTAGTGGCAATGAGCAGTTCTTC. It codes for CASRTGTSGNEQFF.